The T cell receptor beta chain described here comes from a study of T cell responses to AZD1222 COVID-19 vaccine. General study findings and limits: Vaccine-related CD4 TCRs covered spike, predominating at 160-218 and 743-854.

As to this clone: No antigen is known for it.

The CDR3 sequence is 13 residues long. Trimming shortened V by 7 bases and J by 4 bases, and 11 bases separated the two germline ends. Germline V lookup: CDR1 MNHNY, CDR2 SVGAGI (reference sequence). The data were produced by immunoSEQ multiplex PCR, yet TCRdb's version contains in-frame clones alone and is incomplete. There are 150,000 to 200,000 clones in the sample; approximately 95% occur only once, and roughly 3.8% lies in the top ten. The chain uses TRBV6-6 and TRBJ1-5; D is uncertain. The sample here was peripheral blood, taken on day 0 of AZD1222 vaccination. The receptor was isolated from an adult in good health. CDR3 nucleotide sequence: TGTGCCAGCACAGAGGTCCGGAATCAGCCCCAGCATTTT. This translates into CASTEVRNQPQHF.